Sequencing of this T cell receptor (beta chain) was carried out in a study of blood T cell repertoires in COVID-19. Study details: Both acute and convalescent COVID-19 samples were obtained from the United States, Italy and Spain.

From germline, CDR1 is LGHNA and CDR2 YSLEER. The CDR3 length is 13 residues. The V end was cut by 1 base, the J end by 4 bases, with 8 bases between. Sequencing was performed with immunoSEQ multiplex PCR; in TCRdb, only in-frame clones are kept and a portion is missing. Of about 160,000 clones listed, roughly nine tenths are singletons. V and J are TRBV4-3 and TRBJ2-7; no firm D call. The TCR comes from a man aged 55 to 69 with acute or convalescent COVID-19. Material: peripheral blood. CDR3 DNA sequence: TGCGCCAGCAGCCAAGTAGAGGCTTACGAGCAGTACTTC. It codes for CASSQVEAYEQYF.